The source of this T cell receptor beta chain is a study of T cells in Graves' hyperthyroidism and ophthalmopathy. Looking at the study overall: Peripheral blood was secured at the point of initial diagnosis, before any treatment. Findings of the study overall: Ophthalmopathy could be told apart from stable hyperthyroidism with a 13 V-J model.

Absence of ophthalmopathy progression within 18 months defined stable Graves' hyperthyroidism. Exclusion followed for patients with uncontrolled infection, other autoimmune disease, pregnancy or lactation. On this clonotype: What it recognizes is unknown. A much bigger clone sits one base away, suggesting this may be a read error. The conserved closing phenylalanine or tryptophan is absent in this CDR3, likely reflecting a read error.

TCR beta CDR3 regions were amplified from RNA transcripts. Researchers ran a first-round RT-PCR on the TCR CDR3 using the HTBI primer set. One entry per CDR3 protein results from TCRdb running MiXCR on the multiplex PCR reads. Among under 130,000 distinct CDR3 sequences, roughly 44% were seen once, and the ten largest hold approximately 25%. Sequencing was done on a sample of blood. The TCR originated in a man aged 35 to 55 with Graves' hyperthyroidism.

The CDR3 reads CASSELRGLTEAFC. In nucleotides, the CDR3 is TGTGCCAGCAGTGAACTCAGGGGGCTAACTGAAGCTTTCTGT. The chain couples TRBV6-5 to TRBJ1-1, with 8 bases fitting TRBD1. The germline gives CDR1 MNHEY, CDR2 SVGAGI. The CDR3 is 14 residues long. After removal of 5 bases from V and 5 bases from J, the junction contained 7 bases not matched to a gene.